These T cell receptor beta chains were read from a single sample in a study of CD8 T cells in Susac syndrome. One entry per CDR3 protein results from TCRdb running MiXCR on the immunoSEQ multiplex PCR reads. The data hold approximately 110,000 distinct CDR3 sequences, with about 92% observed a single time. The sequencing sample was made of CD8+ T cells from PBMCs. The receptors stem from a human donor with multiple sclerosis. Each CDR3 is given with its conserved first and last residue. A D gene is named only where the DNA matches it firmly. Rows may omit the clone size; those that give it use once, few, many or a size class.

>-|-|TRBJ2-6|TRBV6-5
CASSYLQGESGANVLTF
TGTGCCAGCAGTTACCTACAGGGTGAATCTGGGGCCAACGTCCTGACTTTC
>-|-|TRBJ2-3|TRBV6-6
CASSYAPRSTDTQYF
TGTGCCAGCAGTTACGCCCCCAGGAGCACAGATACGCAGTATTTT
>once|-|TRBJ1-6|TRBV5-1
CASSSTGFGSPLHF
TGCGCCAGCAGCTCAACAGGGTTCGGGTCACCCCTCCACTTT
>once|TRBD2|TRBJ2-7|TRBV4-1
CASSLRGAPYEQYF
TGCGCCAGCAGCCTGCGGGGGGCTCCCTACGAGCAGTACTTC
>-|-|TRBJ2-2|TRBV9
CASSGPGHLNTGELFF
TGTGCCAGCAGCGGACCGGGACACTTGAACACCGGGGAGCTGTTTTTT
>-|-|TRBJ2-7|TRBV28
CASSLGDRPNYEQYF
TGTGCCAGCAGTTTAGGAGACAGACCAAACTACGAGCAGTACTTC
>few|-|TRBJ2-2|TRBV9
CASSVVSGELFF
TGTGCCAGCAGCGTAGTCTCCGGGGAGCTGTTTTTT
>-|-|TRBJ2-1|TRBV12-3/TRBV12-4
CASSSNGPHNEQFF
TGTGCCAGCAGTTCCAATGGACCCCACAATGAGCAGTTCTTC
>-|-|TRBJ2-7|TRBV7-9
CASSQPTAGGGTYEQYF
TGTGCCAGCAGCCAACCTACCGCAGGGGGGGGTACCTACGAGCAGTACTTC
>once|-|TRBJ1-2|TRBV1
CTSSQDRRAHVPNINYGYTF
TGCACCAGCAGCCAAGATCGTAGGGCCCACGTCCCTAATATAAACTATGGCTACACCTTC
>-|-|TRBJ1-2|TRBV2
CASRATGLTF
TGTGCCAGCAGAGCCACAGGTCTAACCTTC
>-|-|TRBJ2-3|TRBV27
CASSSEGGLRDTQYF
TGTGCCAGCAGTTCCGAGGGGGGGCTTCGTGATACGCAGTATTTT
>-|-|TRBJ2-7|TRBV12-3/TRBV12-4
CASSFGGFDYEQYF
TGTGCCAGCAGTTTTGGAGGGTTCGATTACGAGCAGTACTTC
>-|TRBD2|TRBJ2-1|TRBV7-9
CASSFGGEDEQFF
TGTGCCAGCAGCTTCGGGGGGGAGGACGAGCAGTTCTTC
>-|TRBD2|TRBJ2-1|TRBV20-1
CSARVSGSSYNEQFF
TGCAGTGCTAGAGTTAGCGGGAGTTCCTACAATGAGCAGTTCTTC
>-|-|TRBJ2-1|TRBV7-3
CASSLIRGSNNEQFF
TGTGCCAGCAGCTTAATTCGCGGCTCAAACAATGAGCAGTTCTTC
>-|-|TRBJ2-1|TRBV5-1
CASSHVGNEQFF
TGCGCCAGCAGCCACGTAGGAAATGAGCAGTTCTTC
>-|TRBD1|TRBJ1-4|TRBV6-1
CASREDRAATNEKLFF
TGTGCCAGCAGGGAAGACAGGGCAGCAACTAATGAAAAACTGTTTTTT
>-|-|TRBJ1-4|TRBV6-5
CASSYSAAGTKAGEKLFF
TGTGCCAGCAGTTACTCGGCGGCAGGGACGAAAGCAGGTGAAAAACTGTTTTTT
>-|TRBD1|TRBJ2-1|TRBV9
CASSVEGGEQFF
TGTGCCAGCAGCGTAGAAGGGGGCGAGCAGTTCTTC
>-|-|TRBJ2-7|TRBV10-3
CAISESKVTYEQYF
TGTGCCATCAGTGAGTCGAAGGTCACCTACGAGCAGTACTTC
>-|-|TRBJ2-5|TRBV10-3
CAISDFAAGRQQETQYF
TGTGCCATCAGTGATTTCGCGGCTGGCCGGCAACAAGAGACCCAGTACTTC
>-|-|TRBJ2-5|TRBV11-2
CASSFGRQETQYF
TGTGCCAGCAGCTTTGGGAGACAAGAGACCCAGTACTTC
>-|TRBD1|TRBJ2-7|TRBV5-1
CASSATGGGEQYF
TGCGCCAGCAGCGCGACAGGGGGCGGCGAGCAGTACTTC
>-|-|TRBJ2-1|TRBV9
CASSGNRYDEQFF
TGTGCCAGCAGCGGGAACAGGTATGATGAGCAGTTCTTC
>-|-|TRBJ2-3|TRBV7-9
CASSLREGTDTQYF
TGTGCCAGCAGCTTAAGAGAAGGCACAGATACGCAGTATTTT
>-|-|TRBJ2-7|TRBV27
CASSLTASYEQYF
TGTGCCAGCAGTTTGACGGCTTCCTACGAGCAGTACTTC
>once|-|TRBJ1-4|TRBV7-9
CASSSVTAPFNEKLFF
TGTGCCAGCAGCTCGGTAACAGCGCCGTTTAATGAAAAACTGTTTTTT
>-|-|TRBJ1-2|TRBV5-6
CASSLRNIYGYTF
TGTGCCAGCAGCTTGAGGAACATCTATGGCTACACCTTC
>-|-|TRBJ1-2|TRBV7-3
CASSLTRRGRVYGYTF
TGTGCCAGCAGCTTAACCCGGCGGGGGAGGGTCTATGGCTACACCTTC